This TCR beta chain was sequenced for a study of T cell repertoires in cytomegalovirus infection. Across the study: Evidence of both CMV infection and a matching HLA type came from public TCR beta signatures. Study-wide results and limits: Cumulative public TCR beta family frequency identified CMV carriers with the relevant HLA. The study found HLA-C-restricted CMV-specific TCR beta clonotypes dominating the ex vivo response.

A remark on this clonotype: As yet, its antigen is unknown.

MiXCR was run by TCRdb on the reads, yielding one entry per CDR3 protein. The sample contains 150,000 or so distinct CDR3 sequences, 17% of which appear only once. The sample comprised CD8+ T cells from PBMCs. This clonotype was sampled from a human donor in good health (CMV status not recorded). Some clones in this sample may be carry-over from other donors' samples.

CDR3 sequence: CASSPPGTGNSPLHF. Written as DNA, the CDR3 is TGTGCCAGCAGCCCACCCGGGACAGGCAATTCACCCCTCCACTTT. The chain couples TRBV7-9 to TRBJ1-6; 8 bases are a match to TRBD1. Germline V gene sequence: CDR1 SEHNR, CDR2 FQNEAQ (reference sequence). The CDR3 spans 15 residues. V lost 5 bases, J lost 7 bases, and 7 bases stayed unmatched.